What follows are 14 T cell receptor beta chains derived from one specimen sequenced in a study of control samples from healthy donors and cancer patients. Here immunoSEQ multiplex PCR was the method, and the copy in TCRdb shows in-frame clones only, minus some. The table counts approximately 190,000 clones; around 2% lies in the top ten. Sequencing input: blood. These receptors all come from a woman in her 30s in good health.

V gene TRBV12-3 or TRBV12-4 combines with J gene TRBJ1-3; the D is unclear. The CDR3 loop spans 11 amino acids. Trimming took 6 bases from V and 4 from J, leaving 4 bases between them. DNA for the CDR3: TGTGCCAGCAGCGAGGGAAACACCATATATTTT. It is translated as CASSEGNTIYF.

The chain couples TRBV7-9 to TRBJ1-4; perhaps TRBD1 as D (5 bases). The CDR3 is made up of 15 amino acids. Trimming shortened V by 5 bases and J by 7 bases, and 17 bases separated the two germline ends. CDR1 is SEHNR and CDR2 is FQNEAQ in the germline V gene (reference sequence). The CDR3 reads CASSGGSGLGEKLFF. For the CDR3, the DNA is TGTGCCAGCAGCGGGGGATCAGGGTTGGGTGAAAAACTGTTTTTT.

The CDR3 region has the DNA TGTGCCAGCGAGACGGCAAACTATGGCTACACCTTC. Its translation is CASETANYGYTF. The chain recombines TRBV28 with TRBJ1-2; no clear D gene. The germline V gene encodes CDR1 MDHEN and CDR2 SYDVKM. The CDR3 is made up of 12 amino acids. V dropped 8 bases and J dropped 2 bases, with 9 bases sitting between them.

J is TRBJ2-1 and V is TRBV9; TRBD1 aligns across 11 bases. V lost 0 bases to trimming and J lost 6 bases; unmatched junction nucleotides: 8. CDR1 SGDLS and CDR2 YYNGEE come from the germline V gene. This CDR3 contains 17 residues. The CDR3 protein is CASSVEGPGQGANEQFF. CDR3 DNA sequence: TGTGCCAGCAGCGTAGAAGGCCCCGGACAGGGGGCCAATGAGCAGTTCTTC.

The chain combines TRBV7-9 with TRBJ2-1, with D possibly matching TRBD1 (5 bases). The CDR3 is made up of 14 amino acids. Trimming took off 6 bases at V and 4 bases at J, with 13 bases between the two ends. Per the germline V gene, CDR1 is SEHNR and CDR2 is FQNEAQ (reference sequence). CDR3: CASRQPTDYNEQFF. In nucleotides, the CDR3 is TGTGCCAGCAGGCAACCGACAGATTACAATGAGCAGTTCTTC.

This chain links TRBV5-1 with TRBJ2-7, with TRBD2 identical over 9 bases. Germline-derived CDR1 and CDR2 are SGHRS and YFSETQ. There are 15 residues in the CDR3. After removal of 3 bases from V and 3 bases from J, the junction contained 7 bases not matched to a gene. This chain's CDR3 is CASSSIAGEIYEQYF. Here the CDR3 DNA reads TGCGCCAGCAGCTCAATAGCGGGGGAGATCTACGAGCAGTACTTC.

This CDR3 is CASSIGQGALQPQHF. The CDR3 nucleotides are TGTGCCAGTAGTATCGGGCAGGGGGCTTTGCAGCCCCAGCATTTT. The J gene is TRBJ1-5, the V gene TRBV19; 8 nucleotides match TRBD1. This CDR3 is built from 15 residues. The germline V gene has CDR1 LNHDA and CDR2 SQIVND (reference sequence). Losses at the gene ends were 3 bases for V and 7 bases for J; bases not matched to a gene: 8.

The V call is TRBV5-4, the J call TRBJ2-7; the D gene is possibly TRBD1 (5 bases). The CDR3 contains 15 residues. Deletions cut 4 bases from V and 3 bases from J, with 17 bases between. Germline CDR1 and CDR2: SGHNT and YYREEE (reference sequence). Here the CDR3 DNA reads TGTGCCAGCAGCACGTCGGTAGGCCAGGGCTACGAGCAGTACTTC. It is translated as CASSTSVGQGYEQYF.

The chain links TRBV6-2 or TRBV6-3 to TRBJ1-1; no definite D call. The CDR3 has 15 amino acids. The ends were cut back, 5 bases at V and 0 bases at J, with 13 bases in the middle. The germline gives CDR1 MNHEY, CDR2 SVGEGT. The CDR3 sequence is CASSGREHLNTEAFF. In DNA form, the CDR3 reads TGTGCCAGCAGTGGTAGGGAACACTTGAACACTGAAGCTTTCTTT.

V gene TRBV9 combines with J gene TRBJ2-5; D may be TRBD2 (6 bases). This CDR3 region has 15 residues. V lost 0 bases to trimming and J lost 2 bases, with 11 bases between them. Germline values: CDR1 SGDLS, CDR2 YYNGEE. CDR3 loop: CASSVVAAGQETQYF. In nucleotides, the CDR3 is TGTGCCAGCAGCGTAGTAGCGGCGGGGCAAGAGACCCAGTACTTC.

V is TRBV6-5 and J is TRBJ1-4; no firm D call. V was shortened by 0 bases and J by 8 bases, with 10 bases between the two germline ends. The V gene's germline CDR1 is MNHEY and CDR2 SVGAGI. The CDR3 loop spans 14 amino acids. CDR3 residues: CASSYSGGTEKLFF. CDR3 sequence (DNA): TGTGCCAGCAGTTACTCCGGAGGAACGGAAAAACTGTTTTTT.

J is TRBJ1-1 and V is TRBV5-1; possibly TRBD1 for D (6 bases). CDR3 length equals 13 residues. The ends were cut back, 2 bases at V and 5 bases at J, with 10 bases in the middle. Germline assignment: CDR1 SGHRS and CDR2 YFSETQ. DNA for the CDR3: TGCGCCAGCAGCTTCACAGGGCAGACTGAAGCTTTCTTT. Translating it yields CASSFTGQTEAFF.

The chain joins TRBV10-1 to TRBJ2-2; weak D call: TRBD2 (6 bases). The CDR3 totals 15 residues. The V gene's germline CDR1 is WNHNN and CDR2 SYGVQD (reference sequence). With 5 bases removed from V and 2 bases from J, the gap between germline ends came to 12 bases. CDR3 sequence reads: CASSPGLKNTGELFF. The CDR3 coding sequence is TGCGCCAGCAGTCCGGGACTCAAAAACACCGGGGAGCTGTTTTTT.

The V call is TRBV12-3 or TRBV12-4, the J call TRBJ2-1; no firm D call. The CDR3 covers 11 residues. Trimming stripped 4 bases from V and 10 bases from J, with 8 bases between. CDR3 sequence (DNA): TGTGCCAGCAGTTCCCCTGTAGAGCAGTTCTTC. It specifies CASSSPVEQFF.